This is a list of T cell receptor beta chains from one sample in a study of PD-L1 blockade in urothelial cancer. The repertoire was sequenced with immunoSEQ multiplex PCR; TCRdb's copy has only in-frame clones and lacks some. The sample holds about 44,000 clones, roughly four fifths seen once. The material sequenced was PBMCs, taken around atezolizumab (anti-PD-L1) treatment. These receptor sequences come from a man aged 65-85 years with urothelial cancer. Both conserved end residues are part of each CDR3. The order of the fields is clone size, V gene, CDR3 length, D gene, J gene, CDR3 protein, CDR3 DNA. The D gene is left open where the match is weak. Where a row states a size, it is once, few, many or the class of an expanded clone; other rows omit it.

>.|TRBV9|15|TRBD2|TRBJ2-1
CASSPRTSGSNEQFF
TGTGCCAGCAGCCCCCGGACTAGCGGGAGTAATGAGCAGTTCTTC
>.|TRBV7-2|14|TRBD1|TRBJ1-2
CASSFSGTDYGYTF
TGTGCCAGCAGCTTCTCCGGGACAGACTATGGCTACACCTTC
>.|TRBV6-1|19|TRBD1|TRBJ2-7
CASSGDRGGISGRMNEQYF
TGTGCCAGCAGTGGGGACAGGGGAGGCATAAGCGGGAGAATGAACGAGCAGTACTTC
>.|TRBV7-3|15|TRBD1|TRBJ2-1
CASSPQGATYNEQLF
TGTGCCAGCAGCCCCCAGGGGGCTACCTACAATGAGCAGCTCTTC
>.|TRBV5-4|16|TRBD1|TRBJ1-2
CASTPRGQGVNYGYTF
TGTGCCAGCACCCCTCGTGGGCAGGGGGTGAACTATGGCTACACCTTC
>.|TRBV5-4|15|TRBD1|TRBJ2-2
CASSSQGARNGELFF
TGTGCCAGCAGCTCCCAGGGGGCGCGTAACGGGGAGCTGTTTTTT
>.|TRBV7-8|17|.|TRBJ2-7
CASSSRSVARLSYEQYF
TGTGCCAGCTCCTCCCGGTCGGTGGCTAGATTATCCTACGAGCAGTACTTC
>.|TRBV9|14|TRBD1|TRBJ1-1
CASSVLDRGGEAFF
TGTGCCAGCAGCGTATTGGACAGGGGAGGGGAAGCTTTCTTT
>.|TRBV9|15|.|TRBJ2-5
CASSTGGGPQETQYF
TGTGCCAGCAGCACAGGGGGGGGGCCCCAAGAGACCCAGTACTTC
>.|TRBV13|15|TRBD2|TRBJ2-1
CASSLTSGSGNEQFF
TGTGCCAGCAGCCTGACTAGCGGGAGCGGCAATGAGCAGTTCTTC
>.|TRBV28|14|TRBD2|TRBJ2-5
CASSSTSGQETQYF
TGTGCCAGCAGTTCGACTAGCGGGCAAGAGACCCAGTACTTC
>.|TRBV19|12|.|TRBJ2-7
CASRGEASEQYF
TGTGCCAGTAGAGGGGAAGCGAGCGAGCAGTACTTC
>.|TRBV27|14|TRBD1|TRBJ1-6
CASSMGQGNSPLHF
TGTGCCAGCAGCATGGGACAGGGCAATTCACCCCTCCACTTT
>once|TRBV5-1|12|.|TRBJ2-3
CASSLAGDTQYF
TGCGCCAGCAGCTTGGCGGGAGATACGCAGTATTTT
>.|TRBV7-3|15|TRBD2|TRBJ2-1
CASSLGGGEGNEQFF
TGTGCCAGCAGCTTGGGGGGAGGGGAGGGCAATGAGCAGTTCTTC
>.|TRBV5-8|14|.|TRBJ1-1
CASSLETGRAEAFF
TGTGCCAGCAGCTTGGAAACGGGGAGGGCTGAAGCTTTCTTT
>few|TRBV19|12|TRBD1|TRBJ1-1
CASTGTGVRAFF
TGTGCCAGCACCGGGACAGGGGTGCGAGCTTTCTTT
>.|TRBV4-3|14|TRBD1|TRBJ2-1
CASSYAGGNGEQFF
TGCGCCAGCAGCTACGCAGGGGGTAACGGTGAGCAGTTCTTC
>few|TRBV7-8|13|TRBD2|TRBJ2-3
CASGTSGTDTQYF
TGTGCCAGCGGGACTAGCGGTACAGATACGCAGTATTTT
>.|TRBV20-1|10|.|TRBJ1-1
CSARAESAFF
TGCAGTGCTAGAGCCGAGAGTGCTTTCTTT